The next 9 T cell receptor beta chains were all read from a single sample in a study of regulatory T cells in long-lasting Graves disease (TCRdb year 2021). This specimen's time point label, per the study, means: newly diagnosed GD, antithyroid drugs for less than 3 months. For both TCR sequencing and RNA sequencing, RNA was extracted from PBMCs in TRIzol. The library was obtained by multiplex PCR. Reads for this sample came from an Illumina HiSeq 4000. iRepertoire HTBI primers and Arm-PCR amplification of CDR3 regions were used to construct TCR beta libraries. Starting from the raw public reads, TCRdb applied fastp trimming at Q25, assembled clones with MiXCR and retained in-frame beta chains. Rows are combined by CDR3 protein, so each entry shows the most common genes and DNA. Counted in this sample were roughly 610,000 distinct CDR3 sequences; about 16% of them appeared once. The ten largest account for around 12% of the sample.

The same data also contributed to another study, on T cells in Graves' hyperthyroidism and ophthalmopathy.

The starting material was peripheral blood mononuclear cells (PBMCs), obtained at new diagnosis, from a patient treated with antithyroid drugs. All receptors derive from a man aged 18 to 30 with Graves disease. Donor details come from another sample of the same person, matched by shared clones.

The V gene is TRBV6-1, the J gene TRBJ2-1, with unresolved D. The CDR3 has 15 residues. Germline CDR1 and CDR2: MNHNS and SASEGT. The V and J ends lost 0 bases and 1 base respectively, with 7 bases between them. DNA for the CDR3: TGTGCCAGCAGTGAAGCGCTAGGGTCCTACAATGAGCAGTTCTTC. Translation gives CASSEALGSYNEQFF.

The chain joins TRBV6-2 or TRBV6-3 to TRBJ1-6; D possibly corresponds to TRBD1 (5 bases). Germline CDR1 and CDR2: MNHEY and SVGEGT. The CDR3 sequence is 15 residues long. V was trimmed by 4 bases and J by 12 bases, leaving 19 bases between them. The CDR3 region has the DNA TGTGCCAGCAGTTTATCCTGGGGGGGGGTGATACCCCTCCACTTT. It translates to CASSLSWGGVIPLHF.

The J gene is TRBJ2-6, the V gene TRBV7-3; D is unclear. This CDR3 is 14 amino acids long. Trimming stripped 5 bases from V and 4 bases from J, with 9 bases between. CDR1 and CDR2 from the germline V gene are SGHTA and FQGTGA. The CDR3 reads CASSSSLGANVLTF. CDR3 in DNA: TGTGCCAGCAGCAGCAGTTTAGGGGCCAACGTCCTGACTTTC.

This clonotype was detected ten times or more. The chain has TRBV5-1 and TRBJ2-7, with a possible D match to TRBD1 (5 bases). Germline V gene sequence: CDR1 SGHRS, CDR2 YFSETQ. The CDR3 covers 13 residues. V lost 0 bases and J 3 bases, leaving 7 bases between the germline ends. This CDR3 reads CASSLAQGYEQYF. The DNA for the CDR3 is TGCGCCAGCAGCTTGGCCCAGGGCTACGAGCAGTACTTC. The full variable domain, completed using reference TRBV5-1 and TRBJ2-7, is KAGVTQTPRYLIKTRGQQVTLSCSPISGHRSVSWYQQTPGQGLQFLFEYFSETQRNKGNFPGRFSGRQFSNSRSEMNVSTLELGDSALYLCASSLAQGYEQYFGPGTRLTVT.

The chain recombines TRBV7-2 with TRBJ2-2; D is unresolved. V was pared by 1 base and J by 7 bases, with 7 bases between. Germline CDR1 SGHTA, CDR2 FQGNSA. The CDR3 loop spans 13 amino acids. The CDR3 nucleotides read TGTGCCAGCAGCTTAGTTGATATCGGGGAGCTGTTTTTT. Amino acids: CASSLVDIGELFF.

The table lists this clonotype with a few counts. This chain joins TRBV7-9 and TRBJ1-1, with D perhaps TRBD1 (5 bases). There are 15 residues in the CDR3. The germline V and J ends were trimmed by 1 base and 1 base, with 10 bases remaining between them. CDR1 and CDR2 from the germline V gene are SEHNR and FQNEAQ (reference sequence). CDR3 DNA sequence: TGTGCCAGCAGCTTAGTGACAGAATGGAACACTGAAGCTTTCTTT. Translation gives CASSLVTEWNTEAFF.

This chain connects TRBV20-1 to TRBJ2-5; possible D gene TRBD1, 5 bases. V lost 8 bases to trimming and J lost 1 base, with 17 bases between them. The CDR3 runs to 14 residues. The germline V gene encodes CDR1 DFQATT and CDR2 SNEGSKA (reference sequence). The CDR3 DNA sequence: TGCAGTACTAAGGCTCGACAGTTCCAAGAGACCCAGTACTTC. Protein product: CSTKARQFQETQYF.

This clonotype has only one observation. A much larger clone lies a single base off, so this may be a read error. The chain carries TRBV24-1 and TRBJ2-3; 7 positions agree with TRBD2. The germline V gene encodes CDR1 KGHDR and CDR2 SFDVKD. This CDR3 spans 16 amino acids. The CDR3 coding sequence is TGTGCCACCGGTGACCCCGTGCGGGAGCCCCCAGATACGCAGTATTTT. Amino acid sequence: CATGDPVREPPDTQYF.

The genes are TRBV5-1 and TRBJ2-1; weak D call: TRBD2 (6 bases). Trimming removed 4 bases at V and 7 bases at J, with 15 bases between. Germline V gives CDR1 SGHRS, CDR2 YFSETQ. This CDR3 region has 14 residues. The CDR3 DNA reads as TGCGCCAGCAGCGTGGGCCCACGGGGGAATGAGCAGTTCTTC. Translation: CASSVGPRGNEQFF. The full variable domain, completed using reference TRBV5-1 and TRBJ2-1, is KAGVTQTPRYLIKTRGQQVTLSCSPISGHRSVSWYQQTPGQGLQFLFEYFSETQRNKGNFPGRFSGRQFSNSRSEMNVSTLELGDSALYLCASSVGPRGNEQFFGPGTRLTVL.